The rows below give T cell receptor beta chains drawn from one sample of a study of cytomegalovirus exposure and HLA in healthy donors. Generated by immunoSEQ multiplex PCR, the TCRdb table keeps only in-frame clones and is missing some. This sample contains around 200,000 clones. The sample consisted of PBMCs. Source of these receptors: a woman younger than 30 in good health and CMV-seropositive. The CDR3 runs from the conserved cysteine through the conserved F or W. The D gene is left open where the match is weak.

>-|TRBV11-3|11|TRBJ2-5
CASSLGGTQYF
TGTGCCAGCAGCTTAGGAGGGACCCAGTACTTC
>-|TRBV7-6|15|TRBJ1-1
CASSSSVLTNTEAFF
TGTGCCAGCAGCTCCTCTGTCCTAACCAACACTGAAGCTTTCTTT
>-|TRBV9|16|TRBJ1-1
CASSPPTGGLNTEAFF
TGTGCCAGCAGCCCGCCAACCGGAGGTTTGAACACTGAAGCTTTCTTT
>TRBD2|TRBV5-1|14|TRBJ2-2
CASASGSGTGELFF
TGCGCCAGCGCGAGCGGGAGTGGCACCGGGGAGCTGTTTTTT
>TRBD2|TRBV5-6|16|TRBJ2-1
CASSFDPGLAKGEQFF
TGTGCCAGCAGCTTCGATCCGGGACTAGCTAAGGGTGAGCAGTTCTTC
>TRBD1|TRBV7-2|15|TRBJ2-7
CASSYQGALPYEQYF
TGTGCCAGCAGCTACCAGGGGGCTCTGCCCTACGAGCAGTACTTC
>-|TRBV6-1|14|TRBJ1-3
CASAGSNSGNTIYF
TGTGCCAGCGCCGGTTCGAACTCTGGAAACACCATATATTTT
>-|TRBV25-1|13|TRBJ1-1
CASSEPGGTEAFF
TGTGCCAGCAGTGAACCGGGGGGCACTGAAGCTTTCTTT
>TRBD2|TRBV6-1|15|TRBJ2-3
CATRGGRTHTDTQYF
TGTGCTACCCGGGGGGGGCGCACACACACAGATACGCAGTATTTT
>-|TRBV29-1|14|TRBJ1-2
CSVALAGGTYGYTF
TGCAGCGTTGCCCTTGCTGGCGGAACCTATGGCTACACCTTC
>-|TRBV2|12|TRBJ2-1
CASSVLYNEQFF
TGTGCCAGCAGTGTGTTATACAATGAGCAGTTCTTC
>-|TRBV5-6|15|TRBJ2-7
CASSAQGFPLSEQYF
TGTGCCAGCAGCGCTCAGGGTTTCCCCCTCTCCGAGCAGTACTTC
>-|TRBV30|15|TRBJ2-7
CAWSILGHGDYEQYF
TGTGCCTGGAGTATTTTAGGACATGGAGACTACGAGCAGTACTTC
>TRBD1|TRBV5-1|16|TRBJ1-2
CASSLELAASGGGYTF
TGCGCCAGCAGCTTGGAGCTAGCTGCGTCAGGGGGTGGCTACACCTTC
>-|TRBV5-4|14|TRBJ1-2
CAYLSGGINYGYTF
TGTGCCTACTTAAGTGGGGGCATAAACTATGGCTACACCTTC
>-|TRBV19|14|TRBJ2-1
CASSRQGPYNEQFF
TGTGCCAGTAGTCGGCAGGGCCCCTACAATGAGCAGTTCTTC
>TRBD2|TRBV7-9|15|TRBJ2-5
CASSPRGGGQETQYF
TGTGCCAGCAGCCCCCGAGGCGGGGGGCAAGAGACCCAGTACTTC
>TRBD1|TRBV13|16|TRBJ2-1
CASSLGGTGGPNEQFF
TGTGCCAGCAGCTTAGGAGGGACAGGGGGGCCCAATGAGCAGTTCTTC
>TRBD2|TRBV7-9|18|TRBJ2-3
CASSSKSGTSGFTDTQYF
TGTGCCAGCAGCTCGAAATCCGGGACTAGCGGATTCACAGATACGCAGTATTTT
>-|TRBV12-2|17|TRBJ1-1
CASRIRVREAGNTEAFF
TGTGCAAGTCGCATCAGGGTCAGGGAGGCGGGCAACACTGAAGCTTTCTTT
>-|TRBV28|13|TRBJ2-2
CAGSLSDTGELFF
TGTGCCGGCAGTTTATCGGACACCGGGGAGCTGTTTTTT
>TRBD2|TRBV27|13|TRBJ2-1
CASGLAGGNEQFF
TGTGCCAGCGGACTAGCGGGAGGTAATGAGCAGTTCTTC
>TRBD2|TRBV15|15|TRBJ2-7
CATSRLSGREGEQYF
TGTGCCACCAGCAGACTTAGCGGGAGGGAGGGCGAGCAGTACTTC
>-|TRBV5-4|15|TRBJ1-1
CASSIGKTGGTEAFF
TGTGCCAGCTCCATTGGGAAGACAGGAGGCACTGAAGCTTTCTTT
>-|TRBV9|14|TRBJ2-3
CASSVATKTDTQYF
TGTGCCAGCAGCGTAGCTACGAAAACAGATACGCAGTATTTT
>-|TRBV6-5|15|TRBJ2-3
CASSYYSGPTDTQYF
TGTGCCAGCAGTTACTATAGCGGACCCACAGATACGCAGTATTTT
>TRBD1|TRBV4-3|17|TRBJ2-1
CASSLKTPGQIDNEQFF
TGCGCCAGCAGCCTCAAAACGCCGGGACAGATCGACAATGAGCAGTTCTTC
>-|TRBV6-5|16|TRBJ1-3
CASSYGAPGAGNTIYF
TGTGCCAGCAGTTACGGGGCACCGGGAGCTGGAAACACCATATATTTT
>TRBD2|TRBV7-3|18|TRBJ2-1
CASSLTPRERGGYNEQFF
TGTGCCAGCAGCTTAACGCCCCGGGAGCGGGGGGGCTACAATGAGCAGTTCTTC
>TRBD2|TRBV5-1|14|TRBJ2-5
CASSHGTSEETQYF
TGCGCCAGCAGCCACGGGACTAGCGAAGAGACCCAGTACTTC
>-|TRBV30|15|TRBJ2-2
CAWEAVGILEGELFF
TGTGCCTGGGAGGCGGTAGGAATACTAGAGGGGGAGCTGTTTTTT
>TRBD1|TRBV4-3|15|TRBJ1-6
CASSPGGTGKSTLHF
TGCGCCAGCAGCCCAGGCGGGACAGGGAAGAGCACCCTCCACTTT
>-|TRBV27|15|TRBJ1-1
CASSLGPLANTEAFF
TGTGCCAGCAGTTTGGGCCCCTTGGCGAACACTGAAGCTTTCTTT
>-|TRBV6-1|14|TRBJ2-5
CASMLRGLQETQYF
TGTGCCAGCATGTTGAGAGGATTACAAGAGACCCAGTACTTC
>-|TRBV10-2|13|TRBJ1-2
CASIPEGDRGYTF
TGCGCCAGCATACCCGAAGGGGATAGAGGCTACACCTTC
>TRBD1|TRBV5-1|15|TRBJ1-1
CASSLATGDGRQAFF
TGCGCCAGCAGCTTGGCTACAGGGGACGGCAGACAAGCTTTCTTT
>-|TRBV7-6|13|TRBJ2-7
CASSPAEGYEQYF
TGTGCCAGCAGCCCAGCCGAGGGCTACGAGCAGTACTTC
>TRBD1|TRBV30|14|TRBJ1-3
CASPGDSSGNTIYF
TGTGCCTCCCCGGGGGACAGCTCTGGAAACACCATATATTTT
>TRBD1|TRBV11-3|18|TRBJ2-7
CASSFRPGQGPTSYEQYF
TGTGCCAGCAGCTTTAGGCCGGGACAGGGGCCCACTTCCTACGAGCAGTACTTC
>-|TRBV9|17|TRBJ2-2
CASSPLGGPTNTGELFF
TGTGCCAGCAGCCCCCTGGGTGGGCCGACGAACACCGGGGAGCTGTTTTTT
>-|TRBV6-1|14|TRBJ2-7
CASGRDLSSYEQYF
TGTGCCAGCGGGCGTGACCTGAGCTCCTACGAGCAGTACTTC
>-|TRBV5-4|14|TRBJ1-1
CASSLDGGSTEAFF
TGTGCCAGCAGCCTCGATGGGGGGAGCACTGAAGCTTTCTTT
>-|TRBV11-3|12|TRBJ1-1
CASSLGPGEAFF
TGTGCCAGCAGCTTAGGTCCAGGGGAAGCTTTCTTT
>-|TRBV5-1|17|TRBJ1-4
CASSLGGGSVSNEKLFF
TGCGCCAGCAGCTTGGGGGGGGGAAGCGTGAGTAATGAAAAACTGTTTTTT
>TRBD2|TRBV10-1|17|TRBJ2-7
CASSESTSGRVTYEQYF
TGCGCCAGCAGTGAGTCGACTAGCGGGAGAGTTACCTACGAGCAGTACTTC
>-|TRBV5-1|15|TRBJ1-2
CASSLGYSINYGYTF
TGCGCCAGCAGCTTGGGCTACAGCATTAACTATGGCTACACCTTC
>TRBD2|TRBV9|15|TRBJ2-5
CASSVSGGRTETQYF
TGTGCCAGCAGCGTTAGCGGGGGGCGGACGGAGACCCAGTACTTC
>-|TRBV18|15|TRBJ1-1
CASSLSGTLNTEAFF
TGTGCCAGCTCACTTTCCGGGACACTGAACACTGAAGCTTTCTTT
>TRBD2|TRBV6-1|16|TRBJ2-7
CASSEEDSGSPYEQYF
TGTGCCAGCAGTGAAGAGGATAGCGGGAGCCCCTACGAGCAGTACTTC
>-|TRBV5-4|15|TRBJ2-5
CASSLDPRSEETQYF
TGTGCCAGCAGCTTGGACCCTAGATCGGAAGAGACCCAGTACTTC
>-|TRBV23-1|15|TRBJ2-2
CASSQSGQVTGELFF
TGCGCCAGCAGTCAATCGGGGCAGGTCACCGGGGAGCTGTTTTTT
>TRBD1|TRBV15|15|TRBJ2-5
CATSRGRDSQETQYF
TGTGCCACCAGCAGAGGCCGGGACAGCCAAGAGACCCAGTACTTC
>-|TRBV12-5|15|TRBJ1-2
CASGLNGHEGHGYTF
TGTGCTAGTGGTTTGAACGGCCATGAGGGTCATGGCTACACCTTC
>-|TRBV15|17|TRBJ1-1
CATSRDPGGGGNTEAFF
TGTGCCACCAGCAGAGATCCGGGGGGGGGTGGTAACACTGAAGCTTTCTTT
>-|TRBV6-6|15|TRBJ1-3
CASSRTVSSGNTIYF
TGTGCCAGCAGTCGGACAGTGTCCTCTGGAAACACCATATATTTT